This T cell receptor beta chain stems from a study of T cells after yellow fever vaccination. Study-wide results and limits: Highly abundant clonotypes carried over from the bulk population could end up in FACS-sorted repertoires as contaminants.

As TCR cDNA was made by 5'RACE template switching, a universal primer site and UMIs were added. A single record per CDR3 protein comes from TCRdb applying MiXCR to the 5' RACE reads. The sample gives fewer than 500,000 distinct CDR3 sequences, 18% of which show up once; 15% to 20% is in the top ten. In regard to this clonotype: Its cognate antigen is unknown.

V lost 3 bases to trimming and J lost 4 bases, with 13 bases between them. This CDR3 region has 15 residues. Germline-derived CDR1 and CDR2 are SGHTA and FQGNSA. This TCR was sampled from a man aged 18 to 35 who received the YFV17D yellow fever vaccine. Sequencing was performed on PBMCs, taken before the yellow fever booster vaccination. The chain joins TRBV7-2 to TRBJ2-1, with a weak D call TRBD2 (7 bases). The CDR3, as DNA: TGTGCCAGCAGCTTCGGGGCGGGGGCGTACAATGAGCAGTTCTTC. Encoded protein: CASSFGAGAYNEQFF.